These 2 T cell receptor beta chains came from one sample sequenced in a study of blood T cell repertoires in COVID-19. TCRdb's table, derived via immunoSEQ multiplex PCR, lists solely in-frame clones and lacks some. The table records approximately 150,000 clones, approximately 90% of them present only once. The sequenced material came from peripheral blood. These TCRs come from a woman aged 45-65 years with active or convalescent COVID-19.

V is TRBV7-3 and J is TRBJ2-1, with 15 bases matching TRBD2. V trimming: 0 bases; J trimming: 7 bases; junction bases outside the gene matches: 1. The CDR3 length is 16 residues. From germline, CDR1 is SGHTA and CDR2 FQGTGA. CDR3 in DNA: TGTGCCAGCAGCTTAACTGGGACTAGCGGGAGGAATGAGCAGTTCTTC. It codes for CASSLTGTSGRNEQFF.

J is TRBJ2-1 and V is TRBV6-5; a possible D gene is TRBD2 (5 bases). From germline, CDR1 is MNHEY and CDR2 SVGAGI. The CDR3 consists of 15 residues. Trimming cost V 7 bases and J 7 bases, with 20 bases left between them. DNA for the CDR3: TGTGCCAGCACAGCGGTCGCCGAGTTTTCGAATGAGCAGTTCTTC. Protein sequence: CASTAVAEFSNEQFF.